Shown below are 17 T cell receptor beta chains from a single sample sequenced in a study of blood T cells in healthy people across ages. Next came a second PCR, run for about 7 to 12 cycles, which used a sample-barcoded 5' primer along with a J-beta primer mix. From the 5' RACE reads, TCRdb called clonotypes with MiXCR, one entry per CDR3 protein. The profile covers over 1,500,000 distinct CDR3 sequences, with around 40% appearing a single time and 20% to 25% taken by the ten largest. Specimen: blood. The receptors originated from a human donor in good health.

This chain joins TRBV19 and TRBJ2-1; 9 nucleotides line up with TRBD2. Germline assignment: CDR1 LNHDA and CDR2 SQIVND (reference sequence). The CDR3 runs 14 residues. V lost 6 bases, J lost 7 bases, and 7 bases stayed unmatched. CDR3 amino acids: CASRDGGGANEQFF. In DNA form, the CDR3 reads TGTGCCAGTAGGGACGGCGGGGGGGCGAATGAGCAGTTCTTC.

This rearrangement joins TRBV10-3 to TRBJ2-1; the match to TRBD2 covers 9 bases. Germline trimming cut 8 bases from V and 5 bases from J; bases unmatched to any gene: 10. The germline V gene encodes CDR1 ENHRY and CDR2 SYGVKD. The CDR3 consists of 15 residues. The CDR3 DNA is TGTGCCATCGCGGGAGCGGGGGGCCTCAACAATGAGCAGTTCTTC. It is translated as CAIAGAGGLNNEQFF.

CDR3 coding DNA: TGTGCCAGCAGCTTTAGACGGTCAGATACGCAGTATTTT. Encoded protein: CASSFRRSDTQYF. The gene calls are TRBV7-3 and TRBJ2-3; no clear D. V was clipped by 3 bases and J by 4 bases, with 8 bases between them. This CDR3 is built from 13 residues. Germline V lookup: CDR1 SGHTA, CDR2 FQGTGA.

The chain carries TRBV7-2 and TRBJ2-5; TRBD2 aligns across 7 bases. CDR1 is SGHTA and CDR2 is FQGNSA in the germline V gene. The junction had 12 bases not matched to a gene; V was cut back by 5 bases and J by 3 bases. CDR3 length: 16 residues. CDR3 residues: CASSPSLGGSEETQYF. The DNA of the CDR3 is TGTGCCAGCAGCCCCTCGTTGGGGGGGTCGGAAGAGACCCAGTACTTC.

This clonotype was detected a few times. This sequence joins TRBV7-2 and TRBJ2-3; no definite D call. The length of the CDR3 is 15 residues. Deletions cut 4 bases from V and 6 bases from J, with 17 bases between. The germline V gene has CDR1 SGHTA and CDR2 FQGNSA. The CDR3 sequence: CASSSRPLSLDTQYF. CDR3 DNA: TGTGCCAGCAGCTCCCGTCCCCTTAGTCTTGATACGCAGTATTTT.

This clonotype has more than one count but fewer than ten. The genes are TRBV20-1 and TRBJ1-5; maybe TRBD1 (5 bases). V gave up 3 bases and J gave up 3 bases, with 15 bases separating them. Germline values: CDR1 DFQATT, CDR2 SNEGSKA (reference sequence). This CDR3 spans 15 amino acids. The CDR3 here is CSARGPGILNQPQHF. The CDR3 nucleotides are TGCAGTGCTAGGGGACCCGGAATCCTCAATCAGCCCCAGCATTTT.

This clonotype came up a few times. The chain is built from TRBV7-2 and TRBJ2-1, with 16 bases that match TRBD2. The germline gives CDR1 SGHTA, CDR2 FQGNSA. The ends lost 4 bases at V and 9 bases at J; junction bases unmatched: 3. This CDR3 has 15 amino acids. The DNA for the CDR3 is TGTGCCAGCAGCTCGGGACTAGCGGGGGGGCGTGAGCAGTTCTTC. Encoded protein: CASSSGLAGGREQFF.

CDR3 sequence reads: CASSSGLSLSNYGYTF. CDR3 sequence (DNA): TGTGCCAGCAGTTCGGGATTATCCCTTTCTAACTATGGCTACACCTTC. The chain has TRBV25-1 and TRBJ1-2; D uncertain. The V gene lost 5 bases and the J gene lost 0 bases, with 16 bases spanning the gap. The CDR3 totals 16 residues. The germline V gene encodes CDR1 MGHDK and CDR2 SYGVNS.

This sequence joins TRBV20-1 and TRBJ2-4, with D perhaps matching TRBD2 (5 bases). Trimming stripped 3 bases from V and 8 bases from J, with 29 bases between. Germline assignment: CDR1 DFQATT and CDR2 SNEGSKA (reference sequence). The CDR3 contains 18 residues. The CDR3 reads CSARADGVGPMRADIQYF. The CDR3, as DNA: TGCAGTGCTAGGGCGGATGGGGTAGGTCCGATGAGAGCGGACATTCAGTACTTC.

This clonotype was counted between two and nine times. The chain combines TRBV7-2 with TRBJ1-2; 9 bases line up with TRBD1. This CDR3 has 14 amino acids. Trimming removed 2 bases from V and 6 bases from J; junction bases left unmatched: 4. Germline loops: CDR1 SGHTA, CDR2 FQGNSA. This chain's CDR3 is CASSLTGTGNGYTF. CDR3 bases: TGTGCCAGCAGCTTAACCGGGACAGGGAATGGCTACACCTTC.

The V call is TRBV25-1, the J call TRBJ1-2; 7 nucleotides line up with TRBD1. CDR1 is MGHDK and CDR2 is SYGVNS in the germline V gene. The CDR3 totals 23 residues. V lost 1 base to trimming and J lost 2 bases; unmatched junction nucleotides: 28. CDR3 protein: CASSEFFFEFGGTEITPNYGYTF. The CDR3 DNA is TGTGCCAGCAGTGAATTTTTCTTCGAGTTCGGGGGGACAGAAATTACCCCCAACTATGGCTACACCTTC.

This clonotype appeared a few times. V usage is TRBV7-2 and J usage is TRBJ2-3; tentatively, D is TRBD2 (5 bases). Trimming pared 1 base from V and 1 base from J, leaving 12 bases between. Germline V gives CDR1 SGHTA, CDR2 FQGNSA. This CDR3 has 16 amino acids. The CDR3 DNA sequence: TGTGCCAGCAGCTTAGGAGCGGACGGGGGCACAGATACGCAGTATTTT. This codes for CASSLGADGGTDTQYF.

This clonotype was seen only a few times. The V call is TRBV28, the J call TRBJ1-2, with 10 bases aligning to TRBD1. This CDR3 contains 15 residues. Unmatched junction bases numbered 5, after V lost 5 bases and J lost 2 bases. The germline V gene encodes CDR1 MDHEN and CDR2 SYDVKM. The CDR3 loop reads CASSRPGQGNYGYTF. CDR3 bases: TGTGCCAGCAGTCGACCGGGACAGGGGAACTATGGCTACACCTTC.

This clonotype was detected a few times. This chain connects TRBV12-3 or TRBV12-4 to TRBJ2-1, with 8 positions matching TRBD2. CDR3 size: 13 residues. V lost 0 bases to trimming and J lost 14 bases; unmatched junction nucleotides: 6. CDR3 coding DNA: TGTGCCAGCAGTTTAGCGAGCGGGGGATGGGAGTTCTTC. Protein product: CASSLASGGWEFF.

This clonotype was seen at least ten times. The CDR3: CATSGLPNYEQYF. The CDR3 DNA reads as TGTGCCACCAGTGGACTACCCAACTACGAGCAGTACTTC. The chain employs TRBV24-1 and TRBJ2-7; TRBD2 is a possible D gene (5 bases). The V end lost 5 bases, the J end lost 3 bases, and 10 bases lay between the germline ends. The CDR3 sequence is 13 residues long. CDR1 is KGHDR, CDR2 SFDVKD, per germline.

This clonotype was found a few times. The rearrangement uses TRBV6-5 and TRBJ1-2; weak D call: TRBD1 (5 bases). The V gene lost 6 bases and the J gene lost 6 bases, with 14 bases spanning the gap. Per germline, CDR1 MNHEY and CDR2 SVGAGI. The length of the CDR3 is 13 residues. DNA for the CDR3: TGTGCCAGCAGCCCGGGGGGTTACGATGGCTACACCTTC. Translation gives CASSPGGYDGYTF.

The chain has TRBV7-2 and TRBJ2-7; weak D call: TRBD2 (5 bases). Trimming shortened V by 2 bases and J by 2 bases, and 10 bases separated the two germline ends. The CDR3 is made up of 14 amino acids. Germline V gene sequence: CDR1 SGHTA, CDR2 FQGNSA. The CDR3 spells CASSLNTGTYEQYF. The CDR3 DNA follows: TGTGCCAGCAGCTTAAATACGGGGACCTACGAGCAGTACTTC. The variable domain in full, with the rest retrieved from reference TRBV7-2 and TRBJ2-7, is GAGVSQSPSNKVTEKGKDVELRCDPISGHTALYWYRQSLGQGLEFLIYFQGNSAPDKSGLPSDRFSAERTGGSVSTLTIQRTQQEDSAVYLCASSLNTGTYEQYFGPGTRLTVT.